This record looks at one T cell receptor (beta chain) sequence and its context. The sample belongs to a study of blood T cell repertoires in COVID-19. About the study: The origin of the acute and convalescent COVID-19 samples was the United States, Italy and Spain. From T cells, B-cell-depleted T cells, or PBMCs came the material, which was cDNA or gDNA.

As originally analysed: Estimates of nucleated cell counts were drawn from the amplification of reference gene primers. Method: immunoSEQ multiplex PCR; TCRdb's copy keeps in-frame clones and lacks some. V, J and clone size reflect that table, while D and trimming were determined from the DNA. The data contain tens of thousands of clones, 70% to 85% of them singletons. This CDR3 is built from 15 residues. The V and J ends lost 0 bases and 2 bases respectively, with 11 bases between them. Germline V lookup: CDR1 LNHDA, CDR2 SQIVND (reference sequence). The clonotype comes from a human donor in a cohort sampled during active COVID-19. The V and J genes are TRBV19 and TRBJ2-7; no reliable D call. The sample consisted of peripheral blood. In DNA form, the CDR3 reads TGTGCCAGTAGTATAGATATGGGCAAAACCTACGAGCAGTACTTC. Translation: CASSIDMGKTYEQYF.